The present entry profiles one T cell receptor beta chain with its context. CDR1 is MNHEY and CDR2 is SVGEGT in the germline V gene. This CDR3 is 18 amino acids long. Trimming left V 2 bases short and J 3 bases short, with 17 bases between. Everyone who took part was 18 to 89 years old, and they came from about two dozen US areas. Clinical history as reported by participants underpinned cohort assignment. The data originate from a study of blood T cell repertoires in COVID-19. Study-wide background: Sites across the United States, Italy and Spain contributed samples from acute and convalescent COVID-19. Sources were T cells, B-cell-depleted T cells, or PBMCs; the material itself was cDNA or gDNA.

The assay was immunoSEQ multiplex PCR, and TCRdb's table has in-frame clones only and misses some. The table includes about 370,000 clones, 85% to 90% detected once. Sequenced: PBMCs or T cells enriched from blood (not recorded which). This TCR came from a man between 18 and 29 years old who had recovered from COVID-19. V and J are TRBV6-2 or TRBV6-3 and TRBJ1-6; maybe TRBD1 (6 bases). CDR3 coding DNA: TGTGCCAGCAGTTACCCCGCCGGGGGGCCCTACTATAATTCACCCCTCCACTTT. As protein: CASSYPAGGPYYNSPLHF.